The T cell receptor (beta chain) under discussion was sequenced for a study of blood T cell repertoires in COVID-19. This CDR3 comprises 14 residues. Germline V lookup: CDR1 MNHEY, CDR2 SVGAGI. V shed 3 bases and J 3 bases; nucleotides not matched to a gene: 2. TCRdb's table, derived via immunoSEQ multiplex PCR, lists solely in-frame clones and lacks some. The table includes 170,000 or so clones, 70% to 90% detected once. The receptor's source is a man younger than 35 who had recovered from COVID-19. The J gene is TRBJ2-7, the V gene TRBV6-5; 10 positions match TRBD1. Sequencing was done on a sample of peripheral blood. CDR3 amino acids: CASSYRDRGYEQYF. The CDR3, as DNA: TGTGCCAGCAGTTATAGGGACAGGGGCTACGAGCAGTACTTC.